This TCR beta chain was sequenced during a study of T-cell memory formation after mild COVID-19. Study-level results: Clones that contracted clustered mainly in CM and EM if CD4+ and in EMRA if CD8+. Pre-infection memory contained some responding clones, which suggested that cross-reactive memory had joined.

This clonotype was seen only a few times. What it binds is unknown. Constant-segment primers served in 5'RACE that generated TCR alpha and TCR beta cDNA libraries bearing sample barcodes and UMIs. Each CDR3 protein is one row after TCRdb ran MiXCR on the 5' RACE reads. This table holds fewer than 500,000 distinct CDR3 sequences, about 23% found once. The TCR sequence derives from an adult woman who had mild COVID-19 (a few samples of this study predate the infection). Cell type and time point are not known. The sample comprised PBMCs or a T cell subset sorted from them (not recorded which).

CDR3 protein: CASRRPPTGELFF. The CDR3 DNA reads as TGTGCCAGCAGGCGACCTCCGACCGGGGAGCTGTTTTTT. The chain links TRBV6-5 to TRBJ2-2; D remains unclear. Trimming pared 6 bases from V and 5 bases from J, leaving 10 bases between. The CDR3 covers 13 residues. CDR1 is MNHEY, CDR2 SVGAGI, per germline.